This T cell receptor (beta chain) came from a study of shared clonotypes between healthy human individuals. Produced via immunoSEQ multiplex PCR; TCRdb's table is partial and in-frame only. Of some 1,900,000 clones in the sample, approximately 94% are singletons; the top ten hold 1% to 1.5%. Naive CD8 cells were CD45RO-negative, positively selected for CCR7, excluding terminally differentiated effector memory CD45RA+ cells. Donors comprised healthy HIV-negative adults lacking recent acute infections or vaccinations. V was clipped by 2 bases and J by 5 bases, with 11 bases between them. Per germline, CDR1 SGHDT and CDR2 YYEEEE. The CDR3 is 13 amino acids.

The chain uses TRBV5-6 and TRBJ2-7; TRBD1 or TRBD2 may be the D gene (5 bases each). The source is a man younger than 30 in good health. The specimen was naive CD8+ T cells sorted from blood. The CDR3 sequence: CASSFGRDDEQYF. The CDR3 nucleotides read TGTGCCAGCAGCTTCGGCAGGGACGACGAGCAGTACTTC.